This T cell receptor beta chain was obtained from a study of blood T cells in healthy people across ages. With a J-beta primer mix and a sample-barcoded 5' primer, a second PCR ran about 6 to 11 cycles. All cDNA molecules were each tagged by a template-switch adaptor with 12 random nucleotides. TCRdb analysed the 5' RACE reads with MiXCR anew, one entry per CDR3 protein. The sample lists some 1,500,000 distinct CDR3 sequences, approximately 39% seen once, with under 5% in the top ten. This clonotype was detected a few times. Its antigen is unknown. The study's findings and limits: The long-lived group displayed more naive CD4+ cells, plus higher diversity, than the aged donors did. A roughly linear age-dependent decrease characterized TCR beta diversity per million T cells. It was held that diversity estimates obtained from one million T cells represented underestimates.

The V and J ends lost 8 bases and 4 bases respectively, with 14 bases between them. Germline values: CDR1 MNHEY, CDR2 SVGAGI. The CDR3 spans 13 residues. The chain combines TRBV6-5 with TRBJ1-1; TRBD1 might be the D (5 bases). This sequence was found in a woman aged 18-29 years in good health. Input material: blood. CDR3 region: CASHLGGGTEAFF. CDR3 nucleotides: TGTGCCAGCCACCTTGGGGGGGGCACTGAAGCTTTCTTT.